The 2 T cell receptor beta chains below all came from one sample that was sequenced in a study of glioma-infiltrating T cells. Using RNA template, CDR3s of TCR alpha and beta were amplified with iRepertoire arm-PCR. TCRdb reanalysed the multiplex PCR reads using MiXCR and keeps one entry per CDR3 protein. The profile shows approximately 190,000 distinct CDR3 sequences, around 30% of them singletons. Sequencing input: glioma tissue, nonneoplastic brain tissue, or PBMCs (not recorded which). The origin of the receptors is a human donor with low-grade glioma or glioblastoma, undergoing nonglioma brain surgery, or in good health (not recorded which).

This clonotype was seen many times. This chain connects TRBV2 to TRBJ1-3; no clear D. The CDR3 covers 13 residues. With 9 bases removed from V and 4 bases from J, the gap between germline ends came to 13 bases. The germline V gene encodes CDR1 SNHLY and CDR2 FYNNEI. The CDR3 sequence is CASYQAPGNTIYF. In DNA form, the CDR3 reads TGTGCCAGTTACCAGGCTCCAGGAAACACCATATATTTT.

Of note for this clonotype: A much larger clone differs from this one at a single base, so this may be a read error. The gene calls are TRBV19 and TRBJ1-5, with D possibly being TRBD1 (5 bases). Germline CDR1 and CDR2: LNHDA and SQIVND (reference sequence). The CDR3 covers 18 residues. V lost 6 bases and J 6 bases, leaving 27 bases between the germline ends. DNA for the CDR3: TGTGCCAGTAGGGGGATACAGGAGGCGTTGGTGCGGAGTCAGCCCCAGCATTTT. The encoded protein is CASRGIQEALVRSQPQHF.